A single sample gave rise to the 12 T cell receptor beta chains below, sequenced in a study of neurological immune-mediated disorders. TCRdb re-derived calls from the 5' RACE reads in MiXCR, one entry per CDR3 protein. The table shows tens of thousands of distinct CDR3 sequences, with 15% to 20% occurring only once. The sample comprised PBMCs. These TCRs come from a woman aged 40-49 years in good health.

This clonotype has at least ten counts. The rearrangement links TRBV5-1 to TRBJ2-6, with TRBD1 matching over 7 bases. V dropped 4 bases and J dropped 0; count of bases not matched to a gene: 7. The CDR3 extends over 17 amino acids. Germline V lookup: CDR1 SGHRS, CDR2 YFSETQ. The CDR3 sequence: CASSPTGVSSGANVLTF. The CDR3 DNA sequence: TGCGCCAGCAGCCCAACAGGGGTTTCCTCTGGGGCCAACGTCCTGACTTTC.

Worth noting for this clonotype: Possible read error: a much larger clone is one base away. The chain couples TRBV27 to TRBJ1-1, with D possibly being TRBD1 (5 bases). Germline-derived CDR1 and CDR2 are MNHEY and SMNVEV (reference sequence). The V gene lost 4 bases and the J gene lost 11 bases, with 17 bases spanning the gap. CDR3 size: 13 residues. Here the CDR3 DNA reads TGTGCCAGCAGTTCCGTTTACAGGACCGAGGCTTTCTTT. Its protein is CASSSVYRTEAFF.

Comments on this clonotype: Given a much more abundant clone one base away, this may be a read error. V gene TRBV6-2 or TRBV6-3 combines with J gene TRBJ2-5; 14 bases are shared with TRBD2. The CDR3 loop spans 15 amino acids. The germline gives CDR1 MNHEY, CDR2 SVGEGT. The V gene end was trimmed by 4 bases and the J gene end by 4 bases; junction bases not matched to a gene: 2. The CDR3 DNA sequence: TGTGCCAGCAGTTGGACTAGCGGGGGGACAGAGACCCAGTACTTC. Residues: CASSWTSGGTETQYF.

This clonotype was counted at least ten times. This chain joins TRBV7-9 and TRBJ1-1; 7 bases line up with TRBD1. The germline CDR1 and CDR2 sequences are SEHNR and FQNEAQ (reference sequence). The CDR3 has 16 amino acids. The J segment lost 3 bases and the V segment lost 6 bases, leaving 13 bases of the junction unmatched. CDR3 sequence: CASRGGGESSDTEAFF. For the CDR3, the DNA is TGTGCCAGCAGGGGAGGGGGCGAGTCGAGTGACACTGAAGCTTTCTTT.

The sample holds many counts of this clonotype. V is TRBV3-1 and J is TRBJ2-5, with TRBD2 matching 10 bases. V was clipped by 1 base and J by 7 bases; unmatched bases: 6. The CDR3 is made up of 15 amino acids. The germline CDR1 and CDR2 sequences are LGHDT and YNNKEL (reference sequence). DNA for the CDR3: TGTGCCAGCAGCCAAGCTAGCGGGGGTCACGGGACCCAGTACTTC. Its translation is CASSQASGGHGTQYF.

This chain uses TRBV4-1 with TRBJ2-3; 12 bases fit TRBD2. J lost 5 bases, V lost 4 bases, and 13 bases had no gene match. Germline CDR1 MGHRA, CDR2 YSYEKL. CDR3 length equals 18 residues. The CDR3 DNA follows: TGCGCCAGCAGCCGGCAAGCCGGGACTAGCGGGTTATTAGATACGCAGTATTTT. It yields the protein CASSRQAGTSGLLDTQYF.

The rearrangement uses TRBV7-2 and TRBJ2-1; 8 nucleotides line up with TRBD2. The CDR3 has 15 amino acids. With V trimmed by 5 bases and J by 7 bases, 10 bases remained unmatched. Germline assignment: CDR1 SGHTA and CDR2 FQGNSA. CDR3 residues: CASSNSGGQGNEQFF. The CDR3 DNA reads as TGTGCCAGCAGCAACAGCGGGGGCCAGGGAAATGAGCAGTTCTTC.

This clonotype was recorded at least ten times. The chain recombines TRBV10-3 with TRBJ1-1; D not resolved. V shed 4 bases and J shed 2 bases, with 11 bases lying between them. This CDR3 is built from 14 residues. The germline gives CDR1 ENHRY, CDR2 SYGVKD. The DNA for the CDR3 is TGTGCCATCAGTGTCACCGGGAGCAACACTGAAGCTTTCTTT. It specifies CAISVTGSNTEAFF.

This clonotype has a count of ten or more. The chain recombines TRBV7-9 with TRBJ1-2, with D possibly TRBD1 on 5 matching bases. Germline-derived CDR1 and CDR2 are SEHNR and FQNEAQ (reference sequence). V lost 4 bases and J lost 2, with 8 bases in between. The CDR3 has 13 amino acids. CDR3 sequence (DNA): TGTGCCAGCAGCTGGGGGGAGAACTATGGCTACACCTTC. Protein: CASSWGENYGYTF.

There are many counts of this clonotype. The chain joins TRBV12-3 or TRBV12-4 to TRBJ1-2, with 9 nucleotides matching TRBD1. The V segment lost 6 bases and the J segment 4 bases; nucleotides outside the gene matches: 3. The CDR3 runs 13 residues. As DNA, the CDR3 is TGTGCCAGCAGACCGGGACAGGGCTATGGCTACACCTTC. Encoded protein: CASRPGQGYGYTF.

This clonotype was observed many times. The rearrangement links TRBV6-2 or TRBV6-3 to TRBJ2-1; a possible D gene is TRBD1 (7 bases). The CDR3 length is 16 residues. V lost 2 bases and J 4 bases, leaving 15 bases between the germline ends. Germline CDR1 and CDR2: MNHEY and SVGEGT. CDR3 DNA sequence: TGTGCCAGCAGTTACCCCACCCAGGGGGGATACAATGAGCAGTTCTTC. It encodes CASSYPTQGGYNEQFF.

This clonotype was seen repeatedly, ten times or more. This chain connects TRBV7-2 to TRBJ1-1; maybe TRBD1 (5 bases). The CDR3 runs 14 residues. The V gene lost 5 bases and the J gene lost 1 base, with 11 bases spanning the gap. CDR1 is SGHTA and CDR2 is FQGNSA in the germline V gene. CDR3 bases: TGTGCCAGCAGCATGGGACTCCAGAACACTGAAGCTTTCTTT. Its protein product is CASSMGLQNTEAFF.